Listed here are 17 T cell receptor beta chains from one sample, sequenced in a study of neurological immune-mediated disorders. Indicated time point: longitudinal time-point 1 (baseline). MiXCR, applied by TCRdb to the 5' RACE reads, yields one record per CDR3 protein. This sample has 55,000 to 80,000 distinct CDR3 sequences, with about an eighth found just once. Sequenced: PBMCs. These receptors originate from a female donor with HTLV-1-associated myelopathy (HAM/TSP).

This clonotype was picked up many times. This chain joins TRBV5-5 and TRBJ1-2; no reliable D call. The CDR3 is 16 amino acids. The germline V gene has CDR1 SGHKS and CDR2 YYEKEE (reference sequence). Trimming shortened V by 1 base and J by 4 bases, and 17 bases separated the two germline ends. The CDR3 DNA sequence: TGTGCCAGCAGCTTGACCTATTCCCTTTTTGGCTATGGCTACACCTTC. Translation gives CASSLTYSLFGYGYTF.

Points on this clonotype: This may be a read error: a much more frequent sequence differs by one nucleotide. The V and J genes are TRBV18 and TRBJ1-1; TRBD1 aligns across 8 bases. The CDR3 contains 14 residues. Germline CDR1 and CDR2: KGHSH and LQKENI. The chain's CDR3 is CTSSPRRGPAEAFF. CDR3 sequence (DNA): TGTACCAGCTCACCACGCAGGGGGCCGGCTGAAGCTTTCTTT.

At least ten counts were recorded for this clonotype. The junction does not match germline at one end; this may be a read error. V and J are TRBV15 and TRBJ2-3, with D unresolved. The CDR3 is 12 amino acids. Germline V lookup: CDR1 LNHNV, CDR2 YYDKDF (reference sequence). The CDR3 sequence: CATSRDTDTQYF. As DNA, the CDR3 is TGTGCTACCAGCAGAGACACAGATACGCAGTATTTT.

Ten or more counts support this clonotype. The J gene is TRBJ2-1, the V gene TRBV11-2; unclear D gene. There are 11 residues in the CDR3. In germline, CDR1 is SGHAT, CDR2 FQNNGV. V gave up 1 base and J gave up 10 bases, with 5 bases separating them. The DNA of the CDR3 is TGTGCCAGCAGCTTAGCCTCCGAGCAGTTCTTC. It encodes CASSLASEQFF.

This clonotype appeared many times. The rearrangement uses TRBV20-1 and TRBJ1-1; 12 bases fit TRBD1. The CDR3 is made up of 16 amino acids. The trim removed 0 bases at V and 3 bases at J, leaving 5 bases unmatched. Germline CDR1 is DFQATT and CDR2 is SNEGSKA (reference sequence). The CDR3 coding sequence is TGCAGTGCTAGAGATTGGGACAGGGGGCTCGACACTGAAGCTTTCTTT. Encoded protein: CSARDWDRGLDTEAFF.

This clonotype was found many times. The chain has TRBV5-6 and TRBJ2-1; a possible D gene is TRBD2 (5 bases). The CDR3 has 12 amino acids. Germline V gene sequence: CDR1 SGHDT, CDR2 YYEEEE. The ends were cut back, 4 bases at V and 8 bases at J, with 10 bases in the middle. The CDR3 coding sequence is TGTGCCAGCAGCCTGGACTGGGATGAGCAGTTCTTC. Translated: CASSLDWDEQFF.

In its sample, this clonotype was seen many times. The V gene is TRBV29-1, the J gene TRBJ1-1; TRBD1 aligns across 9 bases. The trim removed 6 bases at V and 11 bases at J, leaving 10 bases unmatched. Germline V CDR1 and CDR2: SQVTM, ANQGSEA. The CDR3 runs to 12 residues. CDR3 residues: CSVILGTGMAFF. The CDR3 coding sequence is TGCAGCGTAATTTTAGGGACAGGGATGGCTTTCTTT.

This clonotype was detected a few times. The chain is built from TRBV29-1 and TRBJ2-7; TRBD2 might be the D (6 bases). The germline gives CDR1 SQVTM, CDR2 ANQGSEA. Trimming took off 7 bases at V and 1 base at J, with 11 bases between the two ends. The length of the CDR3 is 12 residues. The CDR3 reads CSGGDGSYEQYF. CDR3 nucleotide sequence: TGCAGCGGGGGGGACGGTTCCTACGAGCAGTACTTC.

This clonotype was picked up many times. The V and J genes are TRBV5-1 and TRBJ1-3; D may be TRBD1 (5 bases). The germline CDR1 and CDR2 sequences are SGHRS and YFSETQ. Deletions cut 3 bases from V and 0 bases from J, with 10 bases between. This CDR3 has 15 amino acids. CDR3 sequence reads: CASSYWTSSGNTIYF. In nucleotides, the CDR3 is TGCGCCAGCAGCTACTGGACAAGCTCTGGAAACACCATATATTTT. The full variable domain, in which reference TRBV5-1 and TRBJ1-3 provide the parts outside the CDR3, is KAGVTQTPRYLIKTRGQQVTLSCSPISGHRSVSWYQQTPGQGLQFLFEYFSETQRNKGNFPGRFSGRQFSNSRSEMNVSTLELGDSALYLCASSYWTSSGNTIYFGEGSWLTVV.

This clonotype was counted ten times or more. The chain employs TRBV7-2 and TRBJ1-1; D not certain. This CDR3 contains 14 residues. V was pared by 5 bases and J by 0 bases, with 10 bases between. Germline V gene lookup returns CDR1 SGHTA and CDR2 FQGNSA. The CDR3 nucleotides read TGTGCCAGCAGCCGTTCTCGTCTGAACACTGAAGCTTTCTTT. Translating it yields CASSRSRLNTEAFF.

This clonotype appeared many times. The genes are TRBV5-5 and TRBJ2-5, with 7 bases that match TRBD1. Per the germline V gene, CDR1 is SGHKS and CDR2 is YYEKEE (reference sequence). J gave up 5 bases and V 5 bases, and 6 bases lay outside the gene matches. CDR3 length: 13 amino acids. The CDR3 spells CASRQGVAETQYF. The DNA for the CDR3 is TGTGCCAGCAGGCAGGGGGTCGCGGAGACCCAGTACTTC.

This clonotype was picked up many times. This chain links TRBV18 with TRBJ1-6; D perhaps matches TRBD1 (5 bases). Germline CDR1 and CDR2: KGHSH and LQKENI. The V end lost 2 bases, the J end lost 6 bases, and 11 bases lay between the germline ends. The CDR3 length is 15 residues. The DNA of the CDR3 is TGTGCCAGCTCACCAAGTGAAAGGGGTAATTCACCCCTCCACTTT. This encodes CASSPSERGNSPLHF.

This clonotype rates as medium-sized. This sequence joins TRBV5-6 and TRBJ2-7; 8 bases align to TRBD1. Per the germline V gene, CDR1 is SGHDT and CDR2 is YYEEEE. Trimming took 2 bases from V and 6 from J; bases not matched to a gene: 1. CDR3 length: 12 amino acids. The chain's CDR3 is CASSFDRGEQYF. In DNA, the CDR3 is TGTGCCAGCAGCTTTGACAGGGGCGAGCAGTACTTC.

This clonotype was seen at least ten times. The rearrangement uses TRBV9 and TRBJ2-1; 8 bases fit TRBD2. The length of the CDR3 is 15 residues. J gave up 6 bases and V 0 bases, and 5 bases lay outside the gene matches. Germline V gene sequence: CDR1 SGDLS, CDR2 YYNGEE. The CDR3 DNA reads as TGTGCCAGCAGCGTAGGGGGACTAGGACCCAATGAGCAGTTCTTC. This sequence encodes CASSVGGLGPNEQFF. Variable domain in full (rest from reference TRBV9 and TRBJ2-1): DSGVTQTPKHLITATGQRVTLRCSPRSGDLSVYWYQQSLDQGLQFLIQYYNGEERAKGNILERFSAQQFPDLHSELNLSSLELGDSALYFCASSVGGLGPNEQFFGPGTRLTVL.

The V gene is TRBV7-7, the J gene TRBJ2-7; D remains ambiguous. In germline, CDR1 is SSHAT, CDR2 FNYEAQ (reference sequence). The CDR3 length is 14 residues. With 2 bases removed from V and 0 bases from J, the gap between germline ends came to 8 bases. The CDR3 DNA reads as TGTGCCAGCAGCTTAAGCGTAAGCTCCTACGAGCAGTACTTC. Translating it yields CASSLSVSSYEQYF.

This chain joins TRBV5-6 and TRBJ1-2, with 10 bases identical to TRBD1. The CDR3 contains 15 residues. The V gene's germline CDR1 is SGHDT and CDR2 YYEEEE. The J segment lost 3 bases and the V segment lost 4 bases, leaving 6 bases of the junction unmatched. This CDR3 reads CASSHRTGGYYGYTF. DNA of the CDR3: TGTGCCAGCAGCCACCGGACAGGGGGATACTATGGCTACACCTTC.

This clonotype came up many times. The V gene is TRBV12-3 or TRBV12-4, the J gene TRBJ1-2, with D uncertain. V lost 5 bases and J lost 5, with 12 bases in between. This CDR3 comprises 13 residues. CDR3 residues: CASSLRSAYGYTF. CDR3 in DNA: TGTGCCAGCAGTCTCAGGTCAGCTTATGGCTACACCTTC.